A selection of T cell receptor beta chains follows, all from one sample in a study of blood T cells in healthy people across ages. TCRdb called the 5' RACE reads again in MiXCR, with one record for every CDR3 protein. The sample shows approximately 1.5 million distinct CDR3 sequences, almost 35% of them seen only once. The sequencing sample was made of blood. These TCRs come from a woman aged 25 to 45 in good health. CDR3s include the opening cysteine and the closing phenylalanine or tryptophan. Clone sizes are given selectively: once, few, many, or a class where the clone is expanded.

abundance	v_gene	j_gene	CDR3aa
.	TRBV27	TRBJ1-6	CASSLSTSSSYNSPLHF
.	TRBV6-1	TRBJ1-1	CASSGPGNAEAFF
.	TRBV28	TRBJ2-3	CASSTGDTDTQYF
.	TRBV24-1	TRBJ1-1	CATSAPGGIEAFF
few	TRBV20-1	.	CSARDQASGVFTEQYF
.	TRBV3-1	TRBJ2-5	CASSQDGVGPQETQYF
few	TRBV7-2	TRBJ2-1	CASSLWDRPNNEQFF
.	TRBV6-5	TRBJ2-3	CASSYRGSSTDTQYF
few	TRBV20-1	TRBJ1-1	CSARPGQVVTEAFF
.	TRBV24-1	TRBJ2-3	CATSDWSSTDTQYF
many	TRBV5-1	TRBJ2-3	CASSPGLHTDTQYF
.	TRBV5-1	TRBJ2-7	CASSFNRGPYEQYF
.	TRBV12-3/TRBV12-4	TRBJ2-1	CASSPGLAERNNEQFF
.	TRBV3-1	TRBJ2-7	CASSQGLVDYEQYF
.	TRBV10-3	TRBJ2-1	CAISDRGSYNEQFF
.	TRBV4-2	TRBJ2-5	CASSQDPGGEETQYF
few	TRBV6-5	TRBJ2-3	CASRSEVLSTDTQYF
.	TRBV7-9	TRBJ1-2	CASTSGTPPNYGYTF
few	TRBV5-1	TRBJ2-2	CASSFGGVIAGELFF
.	TRBV28	TRBJ2-3	CASSPKGLAEDTQYF
few	TRBV20-1	TRBJ2-1	CSARNTRVSYNEQFF
.	TRBV27	TRBJ1-2	CASSLNLGAGGDYGYTF
few	TRBV9	TRBJ2-7	CASSAGGTPSYEQYF